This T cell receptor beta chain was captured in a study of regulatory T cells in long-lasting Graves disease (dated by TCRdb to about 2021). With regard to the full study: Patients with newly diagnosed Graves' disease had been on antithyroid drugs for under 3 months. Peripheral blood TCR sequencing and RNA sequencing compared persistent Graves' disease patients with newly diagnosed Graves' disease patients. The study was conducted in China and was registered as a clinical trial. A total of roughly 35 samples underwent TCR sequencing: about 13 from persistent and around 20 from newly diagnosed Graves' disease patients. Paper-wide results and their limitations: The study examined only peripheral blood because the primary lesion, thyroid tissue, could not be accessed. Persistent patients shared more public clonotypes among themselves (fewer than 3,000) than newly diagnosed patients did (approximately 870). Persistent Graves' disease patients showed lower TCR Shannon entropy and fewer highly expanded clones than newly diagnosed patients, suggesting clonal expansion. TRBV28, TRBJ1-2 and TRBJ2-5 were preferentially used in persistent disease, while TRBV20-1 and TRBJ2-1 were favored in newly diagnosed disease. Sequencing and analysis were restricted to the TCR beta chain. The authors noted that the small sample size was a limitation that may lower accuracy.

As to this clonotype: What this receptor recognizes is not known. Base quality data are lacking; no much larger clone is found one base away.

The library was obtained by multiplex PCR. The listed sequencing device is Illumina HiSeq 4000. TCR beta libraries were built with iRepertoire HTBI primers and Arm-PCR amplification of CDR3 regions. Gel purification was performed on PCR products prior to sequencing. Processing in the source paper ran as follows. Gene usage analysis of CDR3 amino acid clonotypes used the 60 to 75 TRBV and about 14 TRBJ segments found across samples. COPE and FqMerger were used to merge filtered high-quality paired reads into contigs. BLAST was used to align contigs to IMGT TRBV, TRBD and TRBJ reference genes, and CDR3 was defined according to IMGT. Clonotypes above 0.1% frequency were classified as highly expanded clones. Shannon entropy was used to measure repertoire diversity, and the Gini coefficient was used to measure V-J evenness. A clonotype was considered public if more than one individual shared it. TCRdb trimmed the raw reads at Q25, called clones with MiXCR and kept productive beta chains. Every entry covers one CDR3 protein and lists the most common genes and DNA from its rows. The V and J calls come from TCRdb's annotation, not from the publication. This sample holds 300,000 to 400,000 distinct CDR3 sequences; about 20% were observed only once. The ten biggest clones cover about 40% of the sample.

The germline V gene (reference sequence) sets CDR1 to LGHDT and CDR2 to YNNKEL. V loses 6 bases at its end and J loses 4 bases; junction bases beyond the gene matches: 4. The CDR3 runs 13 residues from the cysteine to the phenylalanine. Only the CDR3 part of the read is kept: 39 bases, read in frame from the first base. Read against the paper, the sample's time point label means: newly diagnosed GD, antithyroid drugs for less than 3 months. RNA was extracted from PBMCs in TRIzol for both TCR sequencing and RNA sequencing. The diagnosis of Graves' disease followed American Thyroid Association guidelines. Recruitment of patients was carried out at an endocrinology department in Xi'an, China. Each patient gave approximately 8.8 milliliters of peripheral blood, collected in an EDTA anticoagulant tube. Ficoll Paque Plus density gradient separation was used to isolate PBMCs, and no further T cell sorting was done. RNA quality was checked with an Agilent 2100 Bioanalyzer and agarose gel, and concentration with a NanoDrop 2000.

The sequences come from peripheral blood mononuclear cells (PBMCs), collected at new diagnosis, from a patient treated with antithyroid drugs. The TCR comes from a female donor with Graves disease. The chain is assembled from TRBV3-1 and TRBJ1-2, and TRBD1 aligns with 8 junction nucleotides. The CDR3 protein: CASRDRGGYGYTF. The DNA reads TGTGCCAGCAGAGACAGGGGAGGCTATGGCTACACCTTC.